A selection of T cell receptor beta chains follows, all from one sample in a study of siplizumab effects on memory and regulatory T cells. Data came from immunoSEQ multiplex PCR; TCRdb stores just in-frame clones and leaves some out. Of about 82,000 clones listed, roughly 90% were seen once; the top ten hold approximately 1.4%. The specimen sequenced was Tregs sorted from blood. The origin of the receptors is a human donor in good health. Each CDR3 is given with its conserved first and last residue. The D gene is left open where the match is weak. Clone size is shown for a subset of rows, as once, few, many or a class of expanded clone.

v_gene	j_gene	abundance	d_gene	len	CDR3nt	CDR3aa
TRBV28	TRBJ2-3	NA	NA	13	TGTGCCAGCAGGTCGACGGCAACAGATACGCAGTATTTT	CASRSTATDTQYF
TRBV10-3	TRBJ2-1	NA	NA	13	TGTGCCATCGGAGGGGGGGCCTCGAATGAGCAGTTCTTC	CAIGGGASNEQFF
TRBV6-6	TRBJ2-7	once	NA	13	TGTGCCAGCAGTTACGGCAGGCCACTTTCGCAGTACTTC	CASSYGRPLSQYF
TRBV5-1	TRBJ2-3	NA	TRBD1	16	TGCGCCAGCAGCTGGGCGACCGGGACAGGCACAGATACGCAGTATTTT	CASSWATGTGTDTQYF
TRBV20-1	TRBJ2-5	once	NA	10	TGCAGTGCTAGACAAGAGACCCAGTACTTC	CSARQETQYF
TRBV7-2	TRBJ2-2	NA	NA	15	TGTGCCAGCAGCTTAGCACGGACCGTGACCGGGGAGCTGTTTTTT	CASSLARTVTGELFF
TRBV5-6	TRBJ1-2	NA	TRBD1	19	TGTGCCAGCAGCTTGGTTGACGGCGTCGGGACAGGGTTGAACTATGGCTACACCTTC	CASSLVDGVGTGLNYGYTF
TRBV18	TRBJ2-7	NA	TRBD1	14	TGTGCCAGCTCACCACCAGGGGGCCCCTACGAGCAGTACTTC	CASSPPGGPYEQYF
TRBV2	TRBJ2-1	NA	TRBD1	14	TGTGCCAGCAGGACAGGGAGCTCCTACAATGAGCAGTTCTTC	CASRTGSSYNEQFF
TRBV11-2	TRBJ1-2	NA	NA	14	TGTGCCAGCAGCCGAGGGACGGATGTTTATGGCTACACCTTC	CASSRGTDVYGYTF
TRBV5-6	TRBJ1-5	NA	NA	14	TGTGCCAGCAGCTCGAGGGACGGTTATCAGCCCCAGCATTTT	CASSSRDGYQPQHF
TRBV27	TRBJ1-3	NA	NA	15	TGTGCCAGCACCGGACAGTCCTACTCTGGAAACACCATATATTTT	CASTGQSYSGNTIYF
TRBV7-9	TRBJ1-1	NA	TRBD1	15	TGTGCCAGCAGCTTACGGCCAGGGGGATACACTGAAGCTTTCTTT	CASSLRPGGYTEAFF
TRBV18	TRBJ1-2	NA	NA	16	TGTGCCAGCTCACCGGGCTCAGGGTTGGATAACTATGGCTACACCTTC	CASSPGSGLDNYGYTF
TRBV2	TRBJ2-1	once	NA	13	TGTGCCAGCATAGACGGGCCCGGGCGGGGGCAGTTCTTC	CASIDGPGRGQFF
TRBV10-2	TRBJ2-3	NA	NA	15	TGCGCCAGCAGTGTGCGGGGGCAGAGCACAGATACGCAGTATTTT	CASSVRGQSTDTQYF
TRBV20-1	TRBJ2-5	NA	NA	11	TGCAGTGCTTGGAACAGAGAGACCCAGTACTTC	CSAWNRETQYF
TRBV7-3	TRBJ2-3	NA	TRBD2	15	TGTGCCAGCAGCTTACTAGCGGGGATCACAGATACGCAGTATTTT	CASSLLAGITDTQYF
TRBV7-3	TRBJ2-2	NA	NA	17	TGTGCCAGCAGCTCGTTCGCCGGGAGCCGGAGGAACGGGGAGCTGTTTTTT	CASSSFAGSRRNGELFF
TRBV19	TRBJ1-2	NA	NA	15	TGTGCCAGCACGGACTGGGGGACACTCCTCTATGGCTACACCTTC	CASTDWGTLLYGYTF
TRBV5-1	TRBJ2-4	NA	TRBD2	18	TGCGCCAGCAGCGAGGGACTAGCGGGGGCCGTAGCCAAAAACATTCAGTACTTC	CASSEGLAGAVAKNIQYF
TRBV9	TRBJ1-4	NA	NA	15	TGTGCCAGCAGCGTAGGCCGGGCAGCTGGGGAAAAACTGTTTTTT	CASSVGRAAGEKLFF
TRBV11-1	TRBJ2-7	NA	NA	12	TGTGCCAGCAGCCCCTACTCCTACGAGCAGTACTTC	CASSPYSYEQYF
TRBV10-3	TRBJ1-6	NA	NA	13	TGTGCCATCAGTGAGGTTACGGGGGGACCCCTCCACTTT	CAISEVTGGPLHF
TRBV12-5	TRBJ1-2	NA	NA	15	TGTGCTAGTGGTTTGACGCCGACAGCCTACTATGGCTACACCTTC	CASGLTPTAYYGYTF
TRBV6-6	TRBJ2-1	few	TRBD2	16	TGTGCCAGCAGTTGGCACGGGACTAGCGCTTACAATGAGCAGTTCTTC	CASSWHGTSAYNEQFF
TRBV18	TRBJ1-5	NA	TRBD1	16	TGTGCCAGCTCATATTCAGCGGACAGGGGCAATCAGCCCCAGCATTTT	CASSYSADRGNQPQHF
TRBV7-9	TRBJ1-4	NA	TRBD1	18	TGTGCCAGCAGCCTAGTTACAGGGGGTGAGGTTGAAATCTTAAAACTGTTTTTT	CASSLVTGGEVEILKLFF
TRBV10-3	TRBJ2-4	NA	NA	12	TGTGCCATCAGCCAGGGGGGCCTCATTCAGTACTTC	CAISQGGLIQYF
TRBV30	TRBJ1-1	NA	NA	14	TGTGCCTGGAGTATCGGGACTAGGAACACTGAAGCTTTCTTT	CAWSIGTRNTEAFF
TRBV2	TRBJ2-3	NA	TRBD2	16	TGTGCCAGCAGTCTAGGACTAGCGGCGAGCACAGATACGCAGTATTTT	CASSLGLAASTDTQYF
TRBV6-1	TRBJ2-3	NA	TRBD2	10	TGTGCCAGCAGGGGGACTAGTCAGTATTTT	CASRGTSQYF
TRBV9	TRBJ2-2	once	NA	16	TGTGCCAGCAGCGTAGCGTGGGGGGAGAACACCGGGGAGCTGTTTTTT	CASSVAWGENTGELFF
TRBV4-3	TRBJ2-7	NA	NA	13	TGCGCCAGCCTCTTCCGCGGGGCCTACGAGCAGTACTTC	CASLFRGAYEQYF
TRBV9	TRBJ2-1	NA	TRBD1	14	TGTGCCAGCAGCGCGACAGGGTCCTACAATGAGCAGTTCTTC	CASSATGSYNEQFF
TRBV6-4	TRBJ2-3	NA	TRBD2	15	TGTGCCAGCAGTGATGTAGCGGGGAGCACAGATACGCAGTATTTT	CASSDVAGSTDTQYF
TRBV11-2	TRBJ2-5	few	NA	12	TGTGCCAGCAGCTTCGGGGAAGAGACCCAGTACTTC	CASSFGEETQYF
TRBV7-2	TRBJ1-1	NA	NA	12	TGTGCCAGCAGCCCCCTTATTGGGCGAGCTTTCTTT	CASSPLIGRAFF
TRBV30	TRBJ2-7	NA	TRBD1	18	TGTGCCTGGAGTGTATCCTACTCCCCCGGACAGGGGGCCTACGAGCAGTACTTC	CAWSVSYSPGQGAYEQYF
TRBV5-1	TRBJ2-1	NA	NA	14	TGCGCCAGCTCGAGGACCGAGCCCTACAATGAGCAGTTCTTC	CASSRTEPYNEQFF
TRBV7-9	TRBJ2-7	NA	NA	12	TGTGCCAGCAGTCGATTACCGGGAGAGCAGTACTTC	CASSRLPGEQYF
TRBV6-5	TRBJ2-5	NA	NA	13	TGTGCCAGCAGTTACGCAGTCCAAGAGACCCAGTACTTC	CASSYAVQETQYF
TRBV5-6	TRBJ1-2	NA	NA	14	TGTGCCAGCAGCTTGGTCGCGGATTACTATGGCTACACCTTC	CASSLVADYYGYTF
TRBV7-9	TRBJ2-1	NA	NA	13	TGTGCCAGCAGCTTAGCCCCATACAATGAGCAGTTCTTC	CASSLAPYNEQFF
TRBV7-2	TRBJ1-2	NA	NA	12	TGTGCCAGCAGGGGGGAGGACTATGGCTACACCTTC	CASRGEDYGYTF
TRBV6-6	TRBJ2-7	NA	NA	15	TGTGCCAGCAGCCCGGTGGGGACAATAGGATACGAGCAGTACTTC	CASSPVGTIGYEQYF
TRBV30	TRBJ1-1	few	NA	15	TGTGCCTGGAATGGGCAGGGCCTAATGAACACTGAAGCTTTCTTT	CAWNGQGLMNTEAFF
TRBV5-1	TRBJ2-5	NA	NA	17	TGCGCCAGCAGCTTGGCCAATCTAGGCAGGCAACAAGAGACCCAGTACTTC	CASSLANLGRQQETQYF
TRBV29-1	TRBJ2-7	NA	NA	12	TGCAGCGTCCAGGGAATGGGCTACGAGCAGTACTTC	CSVQGMGYEQYF
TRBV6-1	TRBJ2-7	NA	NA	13	TGTGCCAGCAGTGTCGGGATTACCTACGAGCAGTACTTC	CASSVGITYEQYF
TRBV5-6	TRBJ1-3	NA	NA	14	TGTGCCAGTCTTCGGAGGGGACCTGGAAACACCATATATTTT	CASLRRGPGNTIYF
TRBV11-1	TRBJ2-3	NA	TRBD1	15	TGTGCCAGCAGGCCTCCCGGGACAGGGACAGATACGCAGTATTTT	CASRPPGTGTDTQYF
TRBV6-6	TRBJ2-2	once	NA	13	TGTGCCAGCAGTCCCTTAAGGGCCGGGGAGCTGTTTTTT	CASSPLRAGELFF
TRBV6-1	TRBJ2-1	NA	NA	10	TGTGCCAGCGGGCGTGGGGAGCAGTTCTTC	CASGRGEQFF
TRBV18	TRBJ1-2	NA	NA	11	TGTGCCGTATACGGCGACTATGGCTACACCTTC	CAVYGDYGYTF